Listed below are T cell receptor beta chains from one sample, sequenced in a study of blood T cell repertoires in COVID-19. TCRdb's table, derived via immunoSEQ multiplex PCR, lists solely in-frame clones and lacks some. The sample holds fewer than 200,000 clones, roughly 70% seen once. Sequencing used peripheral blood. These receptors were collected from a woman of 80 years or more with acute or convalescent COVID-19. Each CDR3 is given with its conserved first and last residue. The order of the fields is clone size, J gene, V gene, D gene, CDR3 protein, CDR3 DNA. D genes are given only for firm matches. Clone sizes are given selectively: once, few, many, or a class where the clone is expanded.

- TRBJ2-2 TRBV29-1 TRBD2 CSAQTSGGPGGELFF TGCAGCGCCCAGACTAGCGGGGGCCCCGGCGGGGAGCTGTTTTTT
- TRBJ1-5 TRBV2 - CASSFQGRGSNQPQHF TGTGCCAGCAGTTTTCAGGGGAGGGGAAGCAATCAGCCCCAGCATTTT
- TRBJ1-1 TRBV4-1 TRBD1 CASRRQGTVNTEAFF TGCGCCAGCAGGAGACAGGGGACGGTGAACACTGAAGCTTTCTTT
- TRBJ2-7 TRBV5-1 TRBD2 CASSLSGSLAGVHEQYF TGCGCCAGCAGCTTGAGCGGGAGCCTAGCGGGAGTTCACGAGCAGTACTTC
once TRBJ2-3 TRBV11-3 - CASSLGGFTDTQYF TGTGCCAGCAGCTTAGGCGGGTTCACAGATACGCAGTATTTT
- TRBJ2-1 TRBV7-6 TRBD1 CASSFIGTDNEQFF TGTGCCAGCAGCTTTATCGGGACAGACAATGAGCAGTTCTTC
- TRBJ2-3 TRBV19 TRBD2 CASSSSGTSTDTQYF TGTGCCAGTAGTTCTAGCGGGACTAGCACAGATACGCAGTATTTT
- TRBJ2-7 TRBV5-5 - CASSLEGSVRSSYEQYF TGTGCCAGCAGCTTGGAGGGTAGCGTAAGGAGCTCCTACGAGCAGTACTTC
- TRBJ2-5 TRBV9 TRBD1 CASSNRDRAETQYF TGTGCCAGCAGCAACCGGGACAGGGCAGAGACCCAGTACTTC
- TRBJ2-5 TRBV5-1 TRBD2 CASSLNPSGNQETQYF TGCGCCAGCAGCTTGAACCCTAGCGGGAACCAAGAGACCCAGTACTTC
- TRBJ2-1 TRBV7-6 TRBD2 CASSPLSAGANNEQFF TGTGCCAGCAGTCCCCTGTCTGCGGGAGCTAACAATGAGCAGTTCTTC
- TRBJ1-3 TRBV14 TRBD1 CASSQIGGASGNTIYF TGTGCCAGCAGCCAAATAGGGGGCGCGTCTGGAAACACCATATATTTT
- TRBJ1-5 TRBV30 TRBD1 CAWSDPGTGFGSNQPQHF TGTGCCTGGAGTGATCCCGGGACAGGGTTTGGTAGCAATCAGCCCCAGCATTTT
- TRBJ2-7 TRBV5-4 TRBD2 CASSLVGLSSYEQYF TGTGCCAGCAGCTTGGTGGGACTATCGTCCTACGAGCAGTACTTC
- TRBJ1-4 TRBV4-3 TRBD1 CASSQDYRGREKLFF TGCGCCAGCAGCCAAGATTACAGGGGAAGAGAAAAACTGTTTTTT
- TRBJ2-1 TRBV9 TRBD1 CASSGRQGSYNEQFF TGTGCCAGCAGCGGGAGACAGGGGTCCTACAATGAGCAGTTCTTC
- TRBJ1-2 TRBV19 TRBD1 CASGTVEGYTF TGTGCCAGTGGGACAGTTGAAGGCTACACCTTC
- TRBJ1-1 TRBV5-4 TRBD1 CASSLDPGQGSLGAFF TGTGCCAGCAGCCTAGATCCGGGACAGGGAAGTTTAGGTGCTTTCTTT
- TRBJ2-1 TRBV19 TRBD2 CASQIAGSYNEQFF TGTGCCAGTCAGATAGCGGGGTCCTACAATGAGCAGTTCTTC
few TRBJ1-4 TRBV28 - CASSLFRFSGLERDNEKLFF TGTGCCAGCAGTTTATTCCGGTTTTCAGGCCTCGAGCGGGATAATGAAAAACTGTTTTTT
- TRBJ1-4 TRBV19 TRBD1 CASSTIESWGQGNELFF TGTGCCAGTAGTACCATCGAATCCTGGGGACAGGGGAACGAACTGTTTTTT
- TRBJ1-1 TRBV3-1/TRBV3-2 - CASSHLAVEAFF TGTGCCAGCAGCCATCTCGCGGTTGAAGCTTTCTTT
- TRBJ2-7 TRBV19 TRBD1 CASSEDRGSYEQYF TGTGCCAGTAGTGAGGACAGGGGTTCCTACGAGCAGTACTTC
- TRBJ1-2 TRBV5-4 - CASSQVRQRDYGYTF TGTGCCAGCAGCCAGGTACGGCAGAGAGACTATGGCTACACCTTC
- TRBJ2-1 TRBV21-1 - CASSKASYFRNEQFF TGTGCCAGCAGCAAAGCTAGTTATTTTCGGAATGAGCAGTTCTTC
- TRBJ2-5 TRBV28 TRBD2 CASSFRSSRRGSGRAAETQYF TGTGCCAGCAGTTTTCGGTCTTCCCGGCGGGGTAGCGGGAGAGCAGCGGAGACCCAGTACTTC
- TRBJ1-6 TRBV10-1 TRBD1 CATARDSNSPLHF TGCGCCACAGCCCGGGACAGTAATTCACCCCTCCACTTT
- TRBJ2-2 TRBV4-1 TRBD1 CASSQVNRGDTGELFF TGCGCCAGCAGCCAAGTGAACAGGGGAGACACCGGGGAGCTGTTTTTT
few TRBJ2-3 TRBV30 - CAWSQARDTQYF TGTGCCTGGAGTCAGGCCAGAGATACGCAGTATTTT
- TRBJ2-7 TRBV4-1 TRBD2 CASSQDPLAGRGEQYF TGCGCCAGCAGCCAAGATCCCCTAGCGGGACGGGGAGAGCAGTACTTC
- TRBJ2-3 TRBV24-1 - CATSDRKQSIYGTDTQYF TGTGCCACCAGCGACAGGAAACAGTCAATTTACGGCACAGATACGCAGTATTTT
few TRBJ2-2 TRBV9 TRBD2 CASSVGLAGNTGELFF TGTGCCAGCAGCGTCGGACTAGCGGGAAACACCGGGGAGCTGTTTTTT
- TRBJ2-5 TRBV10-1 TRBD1 CASSEGDRWKGTQYF TGCGCCAGCAGTGAGGGGGACAGATGGAAGGGGACCCAGTACTTC
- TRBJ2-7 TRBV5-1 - CASSLYIPGYEQYF TGCGCCAGCAGCTTGTATATACCGGGGTACGAGCAGTACTTC
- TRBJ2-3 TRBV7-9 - CASSSNTDTQYF TGTGCCAGCAGCTCAAACACAGATACGCAGTATTTT
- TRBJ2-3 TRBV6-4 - CASSDSLDTPTQYF TGTGCCAGCAGTGACTCGCTAGATACGCCCACGCAGTATTTT
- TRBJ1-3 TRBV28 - CASSLSVTGSLGNTIYF TGTGCCAGCAGTTTATCTGTCACAGGGAGTCTCGGAAACACCATATATTTT
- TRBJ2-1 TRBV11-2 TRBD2 CASSSLAGGPMDEQFF TGTGCCAGCAGCTCCCTAGCGGGAGGGCCTATGGATGAGCAGTTCTTC